The next 17 T cell receptor beta chains were all read from a single sample in a study of blood T cell repertoires in COVID-19. Clones were sequenced by immunoSEQ multiplex PCR, and TCRdb holds only the in-frame ones, with some missing. The data show around 470,000 clones, less than 95% seen once. Sequencing was performed on PBMCs or T cells enriched from blood (not recorded which). The receptors stem from a man between 18 and 29 years old who had recovered from COVID-19.

V usage is TRBV19 and J usage is TRBJ1-1; TRBD1 might be the D (6 bases). CDR3 length equals 13 residues. V lost 7 bases and J lost 3, with 12 bases in between. In germline, CDR1 is LNHDA, CDR2 SQIVND (reference sequence). The CDR3 sequence is CASTRGADTEAFF. The CDR3 region has the DNA TGTGCCAGTACCCGGGGGGCGGACACTGAAGCTTTCTTT.

The rearrangement joins TRBV27 to TRBJ2-3; 7 nucleotides agree with TRBD1. V was clipped by 6 bases and J by 0 bases; unmatched bases: 9. The CDR3 is made up of 16 amino acids. Germline V gene data show CDR1 as MNHEY and CDR2 as SMNVEV (reference sequence). This CDR3 is CASRRLSTGSTDTQYF. The CDR3 coding sequence is TGTGCCAGCAGGAGACTCTCGACAGGGAGCACAGATACGCAGTATTTT.

The sample holds one count of this clone. The chain carries TRBV30 and TRBJ1-6; D gene ambiguous. Per germline, CDR1 GTSNPN and CDR2 SVGIG (reference sequence). V was trimmed by 3 bases and J by 8 bases, leaving 17 bases between them. This CDR3 is 15 amino acids long. CDR3 amino acids: CAWSGGRVLYSPLHF. CDR3 in DNA: TGTGCCTGGAGCGGAGGTAGGGTTTTGTATTCACCCCTCCACTTT.

The chain is built from TRBV7-8 and TRBJ1-2; possible D gene TRBD1, 6 bases. V lost 5 bases and J 3 bases, leaving 10 bases between the germline ends. CDR1 is SGHVS, CDR2 FQNEAQ, per germline. CDR3 size: 13 residues. This CDR3 reads CASSRGQDYGYTF. CDR3 DNA sequence: TGTGCCAGCAGCCGGGGGCAGGACTATGGCTACACCTTC.

This clone was recorded only once. This sequence joins TRBV7-8 and TRBJ1-2; a weak D match, TRBD1 (6 bases). This CDR3 is built from 16 residues. Trimming left V 5 bases short and J 4 bases short, with 20 bases between. The germline V gene has CDR1 SGHVS and CDR2 FQNEAQ. CDR3 protein: CASSHEANRVTYGYTF. In nucleotides, the CDR3 is TGTGCCAGCAGCCACGAGGCTAACAGGGTCACCTATGGCTACACCTTC.

The chain couples TRBV11-2 to TRBJ1-6; tentatively, D is TRBD1 (5 bases). V shed 1 base and J shed 7 bases, with 11 bases lying between them. The germline V gene has CDR1 SGHAT and CDR2 FQNNGV. The CDR3 consists of 15 residues. The DNA of the CDR3 is TGTGCCAGCAGCTTAGGGACATTTCGAAATTCACCCCTCCACTTT. This gives the protein CASSLGTFRNSPLHF.

The V and J genes are TRBV10-3 and TRBJ1-5; TRBD1 aligns across 8 bases. The CDR3 runs 13 residues. The germline CDR1 and CDR2 sequences are ENHRY and SYGVKD. V trimming: 10 bases; J trimming: 2 bases; junction bases outside the gene matches: 4. The CDR3 DNA is TGTGCCAGCGGACAGGGCGGCAATCAGCCCCAGCATTTT. Translated: CASGQGGNQPQHF.

This clone was detected once. The chain is built from TRBV2 and TRBJ1-1; 7 positions agree with TRBD1. Unmatched junction bases numbered 7, after V lost 8 bases and J lost 1 base. Germline V CDR1 and CDR2: SNHLY, FYNNEI. The CDR3 contains 14 residues. For the CDR3, the DNA is TGTGCCAGCGTCAGACAGGGCTGGAACACTGAAGCTTTCTTT. Protein sequence: CASVRQGWNTEAFF.

The chain has TRBV19 and TRBJ1-6; 10 bases agree with TRBD1. This CDR3 contains 15 residues. Unmatched junction bases numbered 3, after V lost 4 bases and J lost 6 bases. Germline CDR1 is LNHDA and CDR2 is SQIVND (reference sequence). The CDR3 spells CASSKWDRGNSPLHF. In DNA, the CDR3 is TGTGCCAGTAGTAAATGGGACAGGGGTAATTCACCCCTCCACTTT.

This clone appeared a few times. The chain joins TRBV20-1 to TRBJ2-1, with 9 bases aligning to TRBD1. Germline CDR1 and CDR2: DFQATT and SNEGSKA (reference sequence). The CDR3 sequence is 15 residues long. The CDR3 protein is CSTSSGTGSYNEQFF. Here the CDR3 DNA reads TGCAGCACTAGTTCCGGGACAGGGTCCTACAATGAGCAGTTCTTC.

The chain has TRBV5-1 and TRBJ2-1; 8 bases fit TRBD1. From germline, CDR1 is SGHRS and CDR2 YFSETQ. Trimming took 2 bases from V and 10 from J; bases not matched to a gene: 11. The CDR3 has 15 amino acids. The CDR3 sequence is CASSFRTGGDVEQFF. CDR3 nucleotides: TGCGCCAGCAGCTTTCGAACAGGGGGTGACGTCGAGCAGTTCTTC.

The V gene is TRBV5-1, the J gene TRBJ2-3; 7 positions agree with TRBD1. Germline lookup yields CDR1 SGHRS and CDR2 YFSETQ. V lost 0 bases to trimming and J lost 0 bases; unmatched junction nucleotides: 1. The length of the CDR3 is 15 residues. CDR3 protein: CASSLGDRSTDTQYF. In nucleotides, the CDR3 is TGCGCCAGCAGCTTGGGGGACAGAAGCACAGATACGCAGTATTTT.

The chain combines TRBV13 with TRBJ1-1; D unresolved. Trimming took off 6 bases at V and 2 bases at J, with 4 bases between the two ends. There are 11 residues in the CDR3. CDR1 and CDR2 from the germline V gene are PRHDT and FYEKMQ (reference sequence). The CDR3: CASSLNTEAFF. Here the CDR3 DNA reads TGTGCCAGCAGTCTTAACACTGAAGCTTTCTTT.

The chain employs TRBV5-1 and TRBJ2-1; tentatively, D is TRBD1 (5 bases). V was clipped by 0 bases and J by 6 bases, with 22 bases between them. There are 18 residues in the CDR3. The V gene's germline CDR1 is SGHRS and CDR2 YFSETQ. CDR3 DNA sequence: TGCGCCAGCAGCTTGGAAGGTGGGCCTGGCTCTGGGGCCAATGAGCAGTTCTTC. Protein product: CASSLEGGPGSGANEQFF.

V usage is TRBV19 and J usage is TRBJ2-5; no clear D gene. The CDR3 has 16 amino acids. Germline V gene sequence: CDR1 LNHDA, CDR2 SQIVND (reference sequence). V dropped 4 bases and J dropped 5 bases, with 20 bases sitting between them. DNA of the CDR3: TGTGCCAGTAGTACACCAAACCGACATGGGCATGAGACCCAGTACTTC. This sequence encodes CASSTPNRHGHETQYF. The full variable domain, its missing parts supplied by reference TRBV19 and TRBJ2-5, is DGGITQSPKYLFRKEGQNVTLSCEQNLNHDAMYWYRQDPGQGLRLIYYSQIVNDFQKGDIAEGYSVSREKKESFPLTVTSAQKNPTAFYLCASSTPNRHGHETQYFGPGTRLLVL.

The genes are TRBV28 and TRBJ1-5; TRBD1 aligns across 8 bases. J was trimmed by 4 bases and V by 3 bases; bases with no gene match: 5. The germline V gene has CDR1 MDHEN and CDR2 SYDVKM. The CDR3 runs 15 residues. The CDR3 DNA follows: TGTGCCAGCAGTTTCACAGGGGGTAGGAATCAGCCCCAGCATTTT. It yields the protein CASSFTGGRNQPQHF.

V gene TRBV7-8 combines with J gene TRBJ1-6, with D tentatively TRBD1 (6 bases). Germline V gene lookup returns CDR1 SGHVS and CDR2 FQNEAQ. The CDR3 sequence is 18 residues long. V was shortened by 3 bases and J by 0 bases, with 15 bases between the two germline ends. As DNA, the CDR3 is TGTGCCAGCAGCTTTGCCGGACAGAGGAGCTCCTATAATTCACCCCTCCACTTT. Protein: CASSFAGQRSSYNSPLHF.